Each of the 10 T cell receptor beta chains below was sequenced from the same sample in a study of graft-versus-host responses after intestinal transplantation. These receptors have no identified antigens. Profiled with immunoSEQ multiplex PCR; TCRdb holds only in-frame clones, not every one. The sample has 70,000 to 95,000 clones, 90% seen once. The material sequenced was unstimulated CD4+ T cells sorted from spleen or lymph node cells, taken before intestinal transplant. These receptors were obtained from a human donor who received an intestinal transplant.

This chain joins TRBV6-1 and TRBJ2-5; 8 bases align to TRBD2. The end of the DNA fits TRBJ2-7 better, so the J call may be wrong. Per the germline V gene, CDR1 is MNHNS and CDR2 is SASEGT. This CDR3 is built from 15 residues. The CDR3 DNA reads as TGTGCCAGCGGCCCCATCGGGGGGGGGTCCTACGAGCAGTACTTC. Translation gives CASGPIGGGSYEQYF.

This sequence joins TRBV27 and TRBJ2-1, with a weak D call TRBD1 (6 bases). Germline loops: CDR1 MNHEY, CDR2 SMNVEV (reference sequence). The CDR3 runs 15 residues. The V end lost 5 bases, the J end lost 3 bases, and 14 bases lay between the germline ends. The DNA for the CDR3 is TGTGCCAGCAGTCCTCGCCAGGGGATCTACAATGAGCAGTTCTTC. Encoded protein: CASSPRQGIYNEQFF.

The chain combines TRBV15 with TRBJ1-3, with D possibly being TRBD1 (6 bases). V was pared by 8 bases and J by 4 bases, with 9 bases between. Germline V gene sequence: CDR1 LNHNV, CDR2 YYDKDF (reference sequence). This CDR3 is 12 amino acids long. CDR3 loop: CATRDIGNTIYF. The CDR3 DNA reads as TGTGCCACCCGGGACATCGGAAACACCATATATTTT.

This sequence joins TRBV2 and TRBJ1-1; D is unresolved. Germline V gene data show CDR1 as SNHLY and CDR2 as FYNNEI. With 6 bases removed from V and 4 bases from J, the gap between germline ends came to 12 bases. The CDR3 sequence is 13 residues long. The CDR3 nucleotides are TGTGCCAGCAGGACGGGGTCGGGCACTGAAGCTTTCTTT. Its protein is CASRTGSGTEAFF.

CDR3 sequence (DNA): TGTGCCAGCAGCTTGGGTCTAGCGGGGCACGCCTACGAGCAGTACTTC. This sequence encodes CASSLGLAGHAYEQYF. The chain uses TRBV5-5 and TRBJ2-7; 9 nucleotides agree with TRBD2. The germline gives CDR1 SGHKS, CDR2 YYEKEE (reference sequence). V trimming: 0 bases; J trimming: 2 bases; junction bases outside the gene matches: 6. The CDR3 is 16 amino acids.

J is TRBJ1-1 and V is TRBV29-1; weak D call: TRBD1 (6 bases). The V end was cut by 2 bases, the J end by 7 bases, with 17 bases between. CDR1 is SQVTM and CDR2 is ANQGSEA in the germline V gene. The CDR3 has 14 amino acids. CDR3 sequence reads: CSVEPWTADDEAFF. As DNA, the CDR3 is TGCAGCGTTGAACCATGGACAGCCGACGATGAAGCTTTCTTT.

The gene calls are TRBV18 and TRBJ2-1; D is undetermined. This CDR3 is 14 amino acids long. Germline assignment: CDR1 KGHSH and CDR2 LQKENI. Trimming took 3 bases from V and 5 from J, leaving 11 bases between them. The CDR3 region is CASSPGPRDNEQFF. In nucleotides, the CDR3 is TGTGCCAGCTCACCGGGTCCCCGGGACAATGAGCAGTTCTTC.

The J gene is TRBJ1-3, the V gene TRBV5-1; a weak D match, TRBD1 (6 bases). Trimming shortened V by 0 bases and J by 3 bases, and 7 bases separated the two germline ends. This CDR3 contains 14 residues. Germline V gene data show CDR1 as SGHRS and CDR2 as YFSETQ. The CDR3 region has the DNA TGCGCCAGCAGCTTGGACAGGGATGGAAACACCATATATTTT. Translated: CASSLDRDGNTIYF.

The chain employs TRBV5-1 and TRBJ2-7; 9 positions match TRBD2. This CDR3 spans 14 amino acids. The germline CDR1 and CDR2 sequences are SGHRS and YFSETQ. Trimming at V came to 6 bases and at J to 7 bases, leaving 11 bases not matched to a gene. The CDR3 sequence: CASKVSGGSGEQYF. Written as DNA, the CDR3 is TGCGCCAGCAAGGTTAGCGGGGGATCGGGTGAGCAGTACTTC.

In its sample, this clone was seen once. The chain has TRBV10-2 and TRBJ2-7; 8 bases map to TRBD2. Trimming took 4 bases from V and 5 from J; bases not matched to a gene: 7. Germline CDR1 reads WSHSY; CDR2 reads SAAADI. This CDR3 has 14 residues. The CDR3 sequence: CASSGTLAVHEQYF. The CDR3 region has the DNA TGCGCCAGCAGTGGTACACTAGCGGTTCACGAGCAGTACTTC.